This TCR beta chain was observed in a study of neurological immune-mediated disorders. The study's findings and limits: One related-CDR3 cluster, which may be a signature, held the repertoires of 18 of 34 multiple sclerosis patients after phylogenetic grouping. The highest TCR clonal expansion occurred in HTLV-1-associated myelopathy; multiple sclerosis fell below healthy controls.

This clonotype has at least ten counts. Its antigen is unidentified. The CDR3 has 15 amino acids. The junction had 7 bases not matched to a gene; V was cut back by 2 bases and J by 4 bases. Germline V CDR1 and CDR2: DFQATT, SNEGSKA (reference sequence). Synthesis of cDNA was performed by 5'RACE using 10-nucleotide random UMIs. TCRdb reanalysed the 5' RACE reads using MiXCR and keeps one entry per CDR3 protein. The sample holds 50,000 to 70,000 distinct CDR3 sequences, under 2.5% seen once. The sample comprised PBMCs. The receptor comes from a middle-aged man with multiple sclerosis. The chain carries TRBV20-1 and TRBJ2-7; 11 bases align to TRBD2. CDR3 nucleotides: TGCAGTGCTAGAATTCTTAGCGGGGGGGTTTACGAGCAGTACTTC. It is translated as CSARILSGGVYEQYF.